The 22 T cell receptor beta chains presented below share a single source sample, sequenced in a study of PD-L1 blockade in urothelial cancer (dated 2017 in TCRdb). Preparation of the library involved the immunoSEQ multiplex PCR assay. Entries here come from immuneACCESS through TCRdb and include only in-frame sequences with V and J called. Some clones fail to appear in such tables; in the studies checked, an unresolved V gene covers under half of the shortfall, and the cause of the remainder is unknown. This sample holds around 80,000 clones; approximately 90% were observed only once. About 0.87% of the sample is held by the ten biggest clonotypes. Reading the label with the study, this specimen's time point is: peripheral blood 6 weeks after treatment start. Sequenced material: PBMCs, taken around atezolizumab (anti-PD-L1) treatment. These receptors came from a woman of 80 years or more with urothelial cancer.

CDR3 nucleotide sequence: TGCAGTGCTCGCCAGGGTGAGGGCTACACCTTC. Its translation is CSARQGEGYTF. The chain combines TRBV20-1 with TRBJ1-2, with D possibly TRBD1 on 5 matching bases. Germline assignment: CDR1 DFQATT and CDR2 SNEGSKA (reference sequence). Trimming left V 5 bases short and J 8 bases short, with 12 bases between. The CDR3 spans 11 residues.

V usage is TRBV5-1 and J usage is TRBJ2-1; 7 positions agree with TRBD2. CDR1 SGHRS and CDR2 YFSETQ come from the germline V gene. J gave up 2 bases and V 4 bases, and 9 bases lay outside the gene matches. The CDR3 contains 16 residues. The CDR3 DNA sequence: TGCGCCAGCAGCCCGGGGGGACTGACTACCTACAATGAGCAGTTCTTC. Protein sequence: CASSPGGLTTYNEQFF. The complete variable domain, with remaining parts taken from reference TRBV5-1 and TRBJ2-1, reads KAGVTQTPRYLIKTRGQQVTLSCSPISGHRSVSWYQQTPGQGLQFLFEYFSETQRNKGNFPGRFSGRQFSNSRSEMNVSTLELGDSALYLCASSPGGLTTYNEQFFGPGTRLTVL.

This chain connects TRBV6-6 to TRBJ2-3, with 8 positions matching TRBD2. This CDR3 region has 14 residues. V lost 6 bases to trimming and J lost 1 base; unmatched junction nucleotides: 3. Germline CDR1 reads MNHNY; CDR2 reads SVGAGI (reference sequence). The CDR3: CASSLLAGTDTQYF. DNA for the CDR3: TGTGCCAGCAGCTTACTAGCGGGCACAGATACGCAGTATTTT.

This chain uses TRBV5-1 with TRBJ2-4; D unresolved. In germline, CDR1 is SGHRS, CDR2 YFSETQ. V was pared by 0 bases and J by 0 bases, with 4 bases between. The CDR3 has 14 amino acids. This chain's CDR3 is CASSLELAKNIQYF. DNA for the CDR3: TGCGCCAGCAGCTTGGAACTAGCCAAAAACATTCAGTACTTC.

The J gene is TRBJ2-3, the V gene TRBV27; a possible D gene is TRBD1 (7 bases). The germline V and J ends were trimmed by 5 bases and 3 bases, with 15 bases remaining between them. The CDR3 is 15 residues long. The germline V gene encodes CDR1 MNHEY and CDR2 SMNVEV (reference sequence). The CDR3 protein is CASSPSQGGTDTQYF. The CDR3 nucleotides read TGTGCCAGCAGTCCCTCCCAGGGGGGAACAGATACGCAGTATTTT.

The chain has TRBV28 and TRBJ2-2, with 8 bases fitting TRBD2. Germline lookup yields CDR1 MDHEN and CDR2 SYDVKM. This CDR3 comprises 14 residues. Trimming cost V 6 bases and J 4 bases; bases outside gene matches: 4. DNA for the CDR3: TGTGCCAGCAGGCCGGGGGGGACCACCGGGGAGCTGTTTTTT. This encodes CASRPGGTTGELFF.

The chain is built from TRBV9 and TRBJ2-1; no clear D. The germline gives CDR1 SGDLS, CDR2 YYNGEE. V was cut by 0 bases and J by 3 bases, with 10 bases left in between. This CDR3 region has 15 residues. This chain's CDR3 is CASSVAGSRYNEQFF. CDR3 coding DNA: TGTGCCAGCAGCGTAGCGGGTAGCCGCTACAATGAGCAGTTCTTC.

The chain uses TRBV28 and TRBJ2-1, with 9 bases that match TRBD2. This CDR3 comprises 14 residues. Germline CDR1 MDHEN, CDR2 SYDVKM. V lost 9 bases, J lost 2 bases, and 5 bases stayed unmatched. The DNA for the CDR3 is TGTGCCAGTTTGGCGGGAGGGACCTACAATGAGCAGTTCTTC. Translation gives CASLAGGTYNEQFF. Complete variable domain (other parts from reference TRBV28 and TRBJ2-1): DVKVTQSSRYLVKRTGEKVFLECVQDMDHENMFWYRQDPGLGLRLIYFSYDVKMKEKGDIPEGYSVSREKKERFSLILESASTNQTSMYLCASLAGGTYNEQFFGPGTRLTVL.

The rearrangement uses TRBV6-5 and TRBJ2-7; maybe TRBD1 (5 bases). The germline CDR1 and CDR2 sequences are MNHEY and SVGAGI. The CDR3 runs 15 residues. The V and J ends lost 0 bases and 0 bases respectively, with 9 bases between them. The CDR3: CASSYSAGPSYEQYF. CDR3 in DNA: TGTGCCAGCAGTTACTCGGCAGGGCCCTCCTACGAGCAGTACTTC.

The chain links TRBV7-8 to TRBJ2-3; 8 nucleotides match TRBD1. Trimming removed 5 bases from V and 1 base from J; junction bases left unmatched: 5. CDR3 size: 15 residues. The germline gives CDR1 SGHVS, CDR2 FQNEAQ. This CDR3 is CASSTRTGRTDTQYF. For the CDR3, the DNA is TGTGCCAGCAGCACTCGGACAGGGCGCACAGATACGCAGTATTTT.

The gene calls are TRBV28 and TRBJ1-3, with D perhaps TRBD1 (6 bases). Deletions cut 5 bases from V and 2 bases from J, with 13 bases between. The V gene's germline CDR1 is MDHEN and CDR2 SYDVKM. This CDR3 comprises 15 residues. The CDR3 coding sequence is TGTGCCAGCAGTCCCCGTGCAGGGGCTGGAAACACCATATATTTT. Amino acids: CASSPRAGAGNTIYF.

This rearrangement joins TRBV19 to TRBJ2-2; TRBD1 matches 9 bases. After removal of 5 bases from V and 3 bases from J, the junction contained 4 bases not matched to a gene. From germline, CDR1 is LNHDA and CDR2 SQIVND (reference sequence). The CDR3 totals 15 residues. CDR3 sequence reads: CASSATGGYTGELFF. The CDR3 nucleotides are TGTGCCAGTAGTGCGACAGGGGGGTACACCGGGGAGCTGTTTTTT.

The genes are TRBV14 and TRBJ2-3; 8 positions agree with TRBD2. Germline V gene sequence: CDR1 SGHDN, CDR2 FVKESK. The CDR3 consists of 11 residues. V lost 5 bases and J lost 11; bases outside the gene matches: 3. The CDR3 DNA follows: TGTGCCAGCAGCTTCAGCGGGAGGCAGTATTTT. This gives the protein CASSFSGRQYF.

The DNA for the CDR3 is TGTGCCAGCTCACCAAGACTTCAACCCGATGGCTACACCTTC. Translating it yields CASSPRLQPDGYTF. This chain uses TRBV18 with TRBJ1-2; no clear D gene. The CDR3 consists of 14 residues. Trimming removed 2 bases at V and 6 bases at J, with 13 bases between. In germline, CDR1 is KGHSH, CDR2 LQKENI.

V is TRBV5-1 and J is TRBJ2-7; D perhaps matches TRBD1 (5 bases). This CDR3 is built from 16 residues. Between the trimmed V and J ends, which lost 4 bases and 2 bases, there was a span of 19 bases. Germline V gives CDR1 SGHRS, CDR2 YFSETQ. As DNA, the CDR3 is TGCGCCAGCAGCAAGAGACAGACACTAATTCCCTACGAGCAGTACTTC. It is translated as CASSKRQTLIPYEQYF.

The chain links TRBV29-1 to TRBJ2-1; D possibly corresponds to TRBD2 (6 bases). Trimming left V 2 bases short and J 2 bases short, with 10 bases between. The CDR3 extends over 14 amino acids. Germline V gives CDR1 SQVTM, CDR2 ANQGSEA. The CDR3 is CSVEFSGPYNEQFF. The CDR3, as DNA: TGCAGCGTTGAATTTAGCGGACCCTACAATGAGCAGTTCTTC.

This chain connects TRBV11-2 to TRBJ2-7; TRBD1 aligns across 10 bases. Unmatched junction bases numbered 14, after V lost 3 bases and J lost 6 bases. The CDR3 contains 17 residues. The germline V gene encodes CDR1 SGHAT and CDR2 FQNNGV. This CDR3 is CASSFFRLLGQGSEQYF. The CDR3 DNA reads as TGTGCCAGCAGCTTTTTTCGGTTATTGGGACAGGGGTCCGAGCAGTACTTC.

The chain carries TRBV30 and TRBJ1-2; D might be TRBD1 (6 bases). The V end was cut by 2 bases, the J end by 9 bases, with 13 bases between. CDR3 size: 12 residues. Germline V gene data show CDR1 as GTSNPN and CDR2 as SVGIG (reference sequence). The CDR3 sequence: CAWSPHRESYTF. In DNA form, the CDR3 reads TGTGCCTGGAGTCCCCACAGGGAAAGCTACACCTTC.

The gene calls are TRBV14 and TRBJ1-1, with 7 bases that match TRBD1. The V segment lost 5 bases and the J segment 1 base; nucleotides outside the gene matches: 7. This CDR3 has 15 amino acids. Germline V lookup: CDR1 SGHDN, CDR2 FVKESK. The CDR3 here is CASSIRTGRNTEAFF. Written as DNA, the CDR3 is TGTGCCAGCAGCATCCGGACAGGCCGGAACACTGAAGCTTTCTTT.

The chain couples TRBV5-5 to TRBJ2-3; D may be TRBD2 (7 bases). This CDR3 contains 17 residues. Germline V gene data show CDR1 as SGHKS and CDR2 as YYEKEE (reference sequence). The V and J ends lost 3 bases and 2 bases respectively, with 19 bases between them. CDR3 DNA: TGTGCCAGCAGCTCCGTCGGGGGGCCCTCTTTCACAGATACGCAGTATTTT. Residues: CASSSVGGPSFTDTQYF.

This clone was seen once. The chain uses TRBV6-1 and TRBJ2-3, with D perhaps TRBD2 (5 bases). Trimming took 1 base from V and 0 from J, leaving 8 bases between them. CDR1 is MNHNS, CDR2 SASEGT, per germline. This CDR3 is 15 amino acids long. The CDR3 loop is CASSEVSGSTDTQYF. The CDR3, as DNA: TGTGCCAGCAGTGAAGTAAGCGGAAGCACAGATACGCAGTATTTT.

This sequence joins TRBV5-1 and TRBJ1-1, with unresolved D. Germline values: CDR1 SGHRS, CDR2 YFSETQ. The V and J ends lost 4 bases and 8 bases respectively, with 15 bases between them. The CDR3 runs 13 residues. In DNA form, the CDR3 reads TGCGCCAGCAGCCCTGGAGGGCGCGGGGAAGCTTTCTTT. Protein: CASSPGGRGEAFF. The variable domain in full, with the rest retrieved from reference TRBV5-1 and TRBJ1-1, is KAGVTQTPRYLIKTRGQQVTLSCSPISGHRSVSWYQQTPGQGLQFLFEYFSETQRNKGNFPGRFSGRQFSNSRSEMNVSTLELGDSALYLCASSPGGRGEAFFGQGTRLTVV.